This record looks at one TCR beta chain sequence and its context. The record originates from a study of cytomegalovirus exposure and HLA in healthy donors. The CDR3 contains 16 residues. Germline values: CDR1 SNHLY, CDR2 FYNNEI. The ends were cut back, 7 bases at V and 0 bases at J, with 16 bases in the middle. The PCR used 60 Vbeta and 13 Jbeta primers. This table comes from immunoSEQ multiplex PCR, and its TCRdb copy is limited to in-frame clones, with some not included. Of about 130,000 clones detected, over 50% appear once; the ten largest clones hold over 1.5%. The chain joins TRBV2 to TRBJ1-5, with D hard to call. The sample taken for sequencing was PBMCs. This receptor was taken from a human donor in good health. The CDR3 loop is CASTGEVLYSNQPQHF. DNA for the CDR3: TGTGCCAGCACCGGGGAAGTACTTTATAGCAATCAGCCCCAGCATTTT.